This T cell receptor (beta chain) was captured in a study of identical twins. The CDR3 loop spans 12 amino acids. CDR1 is SQVTM and CDR2 is ANQGSEA in the germline V gene. V was trimmed by 4 bases and J by 2 bases, leaving 9 bases between them. TCRdb fed the 5' RACE reads into MiXCR, producing one record per CDR3 protein. In the table there are 450,000 to 650,000 distinct CDR3 sequences, nearly 10% of which are singletons. In this sample, this clonotype turned up a few times. These records were also assigned to another study, of yellow fever vaccine responses in identical twins.

Sequencing used PBMCs. V usage is TRBV29-1 and J usage is TRBJ2-7; possibly TRBD1 for D (5 bases). This receptor was taken from a young woman in good health. The CDR3 protein is CSVVTAAYEQYF. The CDR3 DNA sequence: TGCAGCGTTGTGACAGCCGCCTACGAGCAGTACTTC.